This TCR beta chain emerged from a study of OX40 agonist ivuxolimab in advanced cancers. About the research overall: Patients were treated with intravenous ivuxolimab, dosed at 0.01 to 10 mg/kg and infused every 2 weeks. The eligibility criteria allowed prior anti-PD-1, anti-PD-L1 or anti-CTLA-4 therapy, and under 50% had some. Partial responses were achieved by three patients: one hepatocellular carcinoma, two cutaneous melanoma. Study results and limitations: Compared with CD4+, CD8+ T cells on average had more expanded clones.

Germline lookup yields CDR1 SGHNT and CDR2 YYREEE (reference sequence). The CDR3 has 14 amino acids. Trimming shortened V by 4 bases and J by 5 bases, and 15 bases separated the two germline ends. Comments on this clone: Its specificity is not known.

Here immunoSEQ multiplex PCR was the method, and the copy in TCRdb shows in-frame clones only, minus some. The table has under 95,000 clones, around nine tenths seen once; the top ten hold approximately 0.2%. This TCR was recovered from an adult with an advanced solid tumor such as melanoma, head and neck, liver or kidney cancer. The chain combines TRBV5-4 with TRBJ1-1; maybe TRBD1 (5 bases). Sequenced here: CD4+ or CD8+ T cells sorted from blood, sampled in a trial of the OX40 agonist ivuxolimab. This CDR3 is CASSPRGGTTEAFF. CDR3 coding DNA: TGTGCCAGCAGCCCGAGGGGAGGAACGACTGAAGCTTTCTTT.